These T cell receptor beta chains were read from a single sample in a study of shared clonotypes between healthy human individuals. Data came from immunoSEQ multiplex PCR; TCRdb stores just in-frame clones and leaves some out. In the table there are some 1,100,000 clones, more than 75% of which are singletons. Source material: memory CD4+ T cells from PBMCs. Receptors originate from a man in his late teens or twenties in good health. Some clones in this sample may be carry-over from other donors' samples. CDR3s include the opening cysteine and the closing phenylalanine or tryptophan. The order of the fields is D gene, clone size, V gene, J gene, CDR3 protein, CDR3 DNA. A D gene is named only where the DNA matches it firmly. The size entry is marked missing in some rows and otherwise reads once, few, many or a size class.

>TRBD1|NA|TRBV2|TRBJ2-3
CASRTTGVGTDTQYF
TGTGCCAGCAGAACGACAGGGGTAGGCACAGATACGCAGTATTTT
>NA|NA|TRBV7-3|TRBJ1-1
CASSPESGRNTEAFF
TGTGCCAGCAGCCCGGAGTCCGGCAGAAACACTGAAGCTTTCTTT
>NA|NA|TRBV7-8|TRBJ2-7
CASRITTSAREQYF
TGTGCCAGCAGAATTACGACTAGTGCCCGTGAGCAGTACTTC
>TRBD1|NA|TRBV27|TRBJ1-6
CASSAGTAPGPLHF
TGTGCCAGCAGTGCGGGGACAGCCCCTGGACCCCTCCACTTT
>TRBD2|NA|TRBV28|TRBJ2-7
CASSSTSGAPSYERYF
TGTGCCAGCAGTTCAACTAGCGGGGCACCCTCCTACGAGCGGTACTTC
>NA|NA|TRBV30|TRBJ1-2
CAWSVFWLYTF
TGTGCCTGGAGTGTATTCTGGCTCTACACCTTC
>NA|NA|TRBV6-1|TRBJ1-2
CASSGYNYGYTF
TGTGCCAGCAGTGGCTATAACTATGGCTACACCTTC
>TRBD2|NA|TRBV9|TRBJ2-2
CASSVVAGGAQTGELFF
TGTGCCAGCAGCGTAGTTGCGGGGGGCGCGCAAACCGGGGAGCTGTTTTTT
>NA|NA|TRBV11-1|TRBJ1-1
CASSLGYGVGNTEAFF
TGTGCCAGCAGCCTCGGCTACGGGGTTGGGAACACTGAAGCTTTCTTT
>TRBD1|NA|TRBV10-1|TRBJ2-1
CASSESGQGANYNEQFF
TGCGCCAGCAGTGAGTCGGGACAGGGGGCCAACTACAATGAGCAGTTCTTC
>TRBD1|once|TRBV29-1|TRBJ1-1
CSVKGQRNTEAFF
TGCAGCGTTAAGGGACAGAGGAACACTGAAGCTTTCTTT